The 10 T cell receptor beta chains below all came from one sample that was sequenced in a study of response to subunit inactivated influenza vaccine. TCRdb itself ran the RT-PCR reads through MiXCR, one entry per CDR3 protein. The sample has 250,000 to 350,000 distinct CDR3 sequences; roughly 22% are singletons. This specimen was PBMCs from blood, taken 21 months after vaccination. The receptor source for this set is a man aged 50 to 69 who received an inactivated influenza vaccine.

This clonotype was found a few times. The rearrangement uses TRBV29-1 and TRBJ2-1; no clear D gene. Trimming cost V 2 bases and J 2 bases, with 13 bases left between them. This CDR3 region has 15 residues. Germline loops: CDR1 SQVTM, CDR2 ANQGSEA. Here the CDR3 DNA reads TGCAGCGTTGAATCCCCCACCGACCCCTACAATGAGCAGTTCTTC. Its translation is CSVESPTDPYNEQFF.

This clonotype has ten or more counts. Here the CDR3 reads CASSLSGAYGYTF. CDR3 sequence (DNA): TGTGCCAGCAGCCTTTCAGGCGCCTATGGCTACACCTTC. This rearrangement joins TRBV7-9 to TRBJ1-2; D remains ambiguous. This CDR3 has 13 residues. Trimming removed 5 bases from V and 4 bases from J, with 11 bases in between. Germline lookup yields CDR1 SEHNR and CDR2 FQNEAQ (reference sequence).

This chain connects TRBV12-3 or TRBV12-4 to TRBJ2-2; D unresolved. Trimming shortened V by 2 bases and J by 7 bases, and 14 bases separated the two germline ends. The CDR3 contains 15 residues. The CDR3 protein is CASSLRRGGVGELFF. The CDR3 DNA is TGTGCCAGCAGTTTACGCCGTGGTGGGGTCGGGGAGCTGTTTTTT.

This clonotype was recorded a few times. This chain links TRBV9 with TRBJ1-2; no clear D gene. With 4 bases removed from V and 7 bases from J, the gap between germline ends came to 17 bases. CDR1 and CDR2 from the germline V gene are SGDLS and YYNGEE. The CDR3 contains 14 residues. The CDR3 nucleotides are TGTGCCAGCAGCCCCCATGTCGGATACGTTGGCTACACCTTC. It codes for CASSPHVGYVGYTF. Together with reference TRBV9 and TRBJ1-2, the CDR3 gives the full variable domain: DSGVTQTPKHLITATGQRVTLRCSPRSGDLSVYWYQQSLDQGLQFLIQYYNGEERAKGNILERFSAQQFPDLHSELNLSSLELGDSALYFCASSPHVGYVGYTFGSGTRLTVV.

This clonotype was observed at least ten times. The V gene is TRBV12-3 or TRBV12-4, the J gene TRBJ1-1, with unresolved D. V dropped 7 bases and J dropped 7 bases, with 19 bases sitting between them. The CDR3 runs to 14 residues. CDR3 loop: CASTLEGDRGEAFF. The CDR3 region has the DNA TGTGCCAGCACCCTCGAGGGAGATCGTGGTGAAGCTTTCTTT.

V usage is TRBV15 and J usage is TRBJ2-7, with D tentatively TRBD2 (5 bases). Trimming stripped 1 base from V and 2 bases from J, with 12 bases between. The CDR3 has 15 residues. Germline CDR1 LNHNV, CDR2 YYDKDF (reference sequence). CDR3 residues: CATSRGGLETYEQYF. For the CDR3, the DNA is TGTGCCACCAGCAGAGGCGGACTGGAAACCTACGAGCAGTACTTC.

This chain links TRBV3-1 with TRBJ1-5; tentatively, D is TRBD1 (5 bases). V was cut by 1 base and J by 7 bases, with 17 bases left in between. From germline, CDR1 is LGHDT and CDR2 YNNKEL (reference sequence). The CDR3 runs to 16 residues. Written as DNA, the CDR3 is TGTGCCAGCAGCCAAGGATCGGGGGGTTCGGGGCAGCCCCAGCATTTT. This translates into CASSQGSGGSGQPQHF.

This clonotype came up once. The V call is TRBV7-2, the J call TRBJ1-4; the D gene is possibly TRBD1 (5 bases). This CDR3 comprises 14 residues. Trimming removed 4 bases at V and 8 bases at J, with 14 bases between. In germline, CDR1 is SGHTA, CDR2 FQGNSA. DNA for the CDR3: TGTGCCAGCAGCTGGACAAGGGGCGAAGAAAAACTGTTTTTT. Translation gives CASSWTRGEEKLFF.

The chain joins TRBV6-6 to TRBJ1-1, with TRBD1 matching 9 bases. V lost 2 bases, J lost 8 bases, and 3 bases stayed unmatched. Per germline, CDR1 MNHNY and CDR2 SVGAGI (reference sequence). This CDR3 comprises 13 residues. This CDR3 is CASSYLGTGEAFF. Written as DNA, the CDR3 is TGTGCCAGCAGTTACCTCGGGACAGGGGAAGCTTTCTTT.

This clonotype showed up just a few times. V gene TRBV6-1 combines with J gene TRBJ1-6, with TRBD1 as a possible D gene (5 bases). Between the trimmed V and J ends, which lost 1 base and 7 bases, there was a span of 11 bases. The CDR3 loop spans 15 amino acids. Germline CDR1 MNHNS, CDR2 SASEGT. CDR3 protein: CASSEDAGMNSPLHF. The CDR3 coding sequence is TGTGCCAGCAGTGAAGACGCAGGGATGAATTCACCCCTCCACTTT.